Included here is one T cell receptor (beta chain) sequence, with context. Its antigen is unknown. The input lacks base qualities; no much larger clone sits a single base away. These data come from a study of T cell responses to AZD1222 COVID-19 vaccine (dated by TCRdb to about 2021). Notes on the research overall: TCR sequencing covered some 250 trial participants: 200 to 220 given two doses of AZD1222 and 26 given two doses of MenACWY control vaccine. Trial participants were enrolled by age into 18-55, 56-69 and 70-plus year subgroups, with roughly 160, 29 and 62 TCR-sequenced participants respectively. The research as a whole found: After two AZD1222 doses, spike-specific TCR breadth and depth were significantly higher than at day 0 and than in MenACWY recipients. In the small 56-69-year group, the increase in depth fell short of significance, most likely because of low power. The whole spike protein was spanned by vaccine-associated CD4 TCRs, and dominant responses were seen in regions 160-218 and 743-854. Reportedly, almost half of the unique spike-specific TCRs recognized epitopes lying outside the regions that are mutated in the B.1.351 and B.1.1.7 variants. Because no samples from the day 14 peak response were available, repertoires could be characterized only after the peak T cell response. Participants were mostly white British and included more females than males, and it was suggested by the authors that clonal diversity may have been underestimated. Conclusions about previously exposed vaccinees were limited because only a handful of AZD1222 recipients were SARS-CoV-2 seropositive at baseline.

The CDR3 regions of human TCRbeta chains were analyzed by immunosequencing. The original methods were these. TCRs in the repertoires were matched against a reference library of SARS-CoV-2-specific TCRs that had been generated with the MIRA antigen-specificity platform. Breadth was defined as the fraction of unique TCRs that were SARS-CoV-2-associated. Depth was defined as the fraction of total T cells that were SARS-CoV-2-associated. Using the MIRA data, each spike-specific TCR was mapped to the spike region that the TCR reacts to and placed in a CD4 or CD8 class. Log10-transformed breadth and depth values were compared by one-way ANOVA with Sidak's multiple comparisons tests. TCRdb holds this immuneACCESS table with in-frame rearrangements only. Some clones are missing; in checked studies, unresolved V genes explain under half, and the rest has no known cause. V and J calls and clone size are given by that table; D and trimming were obtained from the DNA. The sample table shows about 31,000 clones, and roughly 90% are seen once. 12% to 15% of the sample is taken by the ten largest.

Explained via the paper, the time point label denotes: about 28 days (+/-7) after the second vaccine dose. AZD1222 recipients given second doses at about 4 weeks or at about 12 weeks were pooled, since spike-specific TCR depth and breadth were not found to differ between the two schedules. Samples from vaccinated people were obtained from the UK trials COV001 and COV002, which included a single-blind randomized controlled phase 2/3 trial of AZD1222 (ChAdOx1 nCoV-19) in healthy adults. For TCRbeta chain sequencing, PBMC samples from trial participants were taken at day 0 and at day 28 after the second dose. Trimming takes 1 base from V and 4 bases from J, and the germline ends sit 18 bases apart. CDR1 is given as SGHRS and CDR2 as YFSETQ, both from the germline V gene. From its cysteine to its phenylalanine, the CDR3 spans 16 amino acids. Only the CDR3 portion is preserved as DNA: 48 bases, with reading frame beginning at the first base.

The receptor was isolated from an adult who received the AZD1222 COVID-19 vaccine. The chain employs TRBV5-1 and TRBJ2-7; the D gene is not confidently resolved. Sample: peripheral blood, taken 28 days after the second AZD1222 dose. The bases read TGCGCCAGCAGCTTGTCGGGCGGCAGGTCGAAATACGAGCAGTACTTC. Its amino acids are CASSLSGGRSKYEQYF.